The 15 T cell receptor beta chains in this list originate from one sample, sequenced in a study of OX40 agonist ivuxolimab in advanced cancers. Repertoires were generated with immunoSEQ multiplex PCR, while TCRdb's copy carries only in-frame clones and drops some. The table lists fewer than 70,000 clones, roughly nine tenths of them singletons. The material sequenced was CD4+ or CD8+ T cells sorted from blood, taken in a trial of the OX40 agonist ivuxolimab. These receptors were obtained from an adult with an advanced solid tumor such as melanoma, head and neck, liver or kidney cancer.

The CDR3 reads CASSPPWSVGAGESGELFF. CDR3 bases: TGTGCCAGCAGCCCCCCGTGGTCGGTCGGAGCGGGAGAATCCGGGGAGCTGTTTTTT. The chain links TRBV7-9 to TRBJ2-2; 8 bases are a match to TRBD2. Trimming cost V 5 bases and J 6 bases; bases outside gene matches: 20. Looked up from germline, CDR1 is SEHNR and CDR2 is FQNEAQ (reference sequence). This CDR3 has 19 residues.

This sequence joins TRBV4-3 and TRBJ1-4; 9 positions match TRBD1. This CDR3 has 16 amino acids. Germline CDR1 reads LGHNA; CDR2 reads YSLEER. J lost 5 bases, V lost 5 bases, and 9 bases had no gene match. The CDR3 reads CASSSGTGLVNEKLFF. The CDR3 DNA sequence: TGCGCCAGCAGCTCCGGGACAGGGCTAGTAAATGAAAAACTGTTTTTT.

In regard to this clone: The junction shows a germline mismatch at one end, possibly a read error. The chain links TRBV9 to TRBJ2-3, with D perhaps assigned TRBD1 or TRBD2 (5 bases each). Germline V lookup: CDR1 SGDLS, CDR2 YYNGEE. This CDR3 comprises 12 residues. The CDR3 DNA follows: TGTGCCAGCAGCGTAGGGGGACCCCCTTTGAATTTT. Its translation: CASSVGGPPLNF.

This clone was seen once. V is TRBV9 and J is TRBJ2-2; 7 bases are a match to TRBD1. CDR1 and CDR2 (germline): SGDLS, YYNGEE. The trim removed 2 bases at V and 1 base at J, leaving 8 bases unmatched. The CDR3 is 17 residues long. The CDR3 protein is CASSVGEGGQNTGELFF. The CDR3 region has the DNA TGTGCCAGCAGCGTGGGTGAAGGGGGCCAGAACACCGGGGAGCTGTTTTTT.

The chain carries TRBV15 and TRBJ2-7; D call uncertain. This CDR3 contains 15 residues. V lost 5 bases and J lost 0, with 14 bases in between. Germline V lookup: CDR1 LNHNV, CDR2 YYDKDF (reference sequence). This CDR3 is CATSQGPPNSYEQYF. The CDR3 DNA follows: TGTGCCACCAGCCAAGGTCCTCCCAACTCCTACGAGCAGTACTTC.

This sequence joins TRBV14 and TRBJ2-6; D is unclear. The CDR3 loop spans 16 amino acids. Trimming left V 0 bases short and J 2 bases short, with 8 bases between. Germline-derived CDR1 and CDR2 are SGHDN and FVKESK. The CDR3 DNA sequence: TGTGCCAGCAGCCAAGATCCGGCTGCTGGGGCCAACGTCCTGACTTTC. Amino acid sequence: CASSQDPAAGANVLTF.

This chain joins TRBV27 and TRBJ1-4; no clear D. Germline values: CDR1 MNHEY, CDR2 SMNVEV (reference sequence). The V end lost 7 bases, the J end lost 7 bases, and 16 bases lay between the germline ends. The CDR3 extends over 14 amino acids. The CDR3 is CASMTFRGSEKLFF. CDR3 in DNA: TGTGCCAGCATGACATTCCGGGGTAGTGAAAAACTGTTTTTT.

The J gene is TRBJ2-1, the V gene TRBV7-9, with D maybe TRBD1 (6 bases). Germline CDR1 reads SEHNR; CDR2 reads FQNEAQ (reference sequence). The CDR3 consists of 17 residues. Trimming took off 4 bases at V and 5 bases at J, with 21 bases between the two ends. The CDR3 DNA reads TGTGCCAGCAGCTCGACCTATGGGACAATCGGAGACAATGAGCAGTTCTTC. Residues: CASSSTYGTIGDNEQFF.

V and J are TRBV7-2 and TRBJ2-5; unclear D gene. The last part of the DNA fits TRBJ2-7 better; the J call may be wrong. CDR3 length: 13 residues. In germline, CDR1 is SGHTA, CDR2 FQGNSA. The CDR3 spells CASSLTPSYEQYF. CDR3 bases: TGTGCCAGCAGCTTAACCCCCTCCTACGAGCAGTACTTC.

V and J are TRBV5-5 and TRBJ1-5; possible D gene TRBD1, 5 bases. The CDR3 is 15 residues long. The V end was cut by 0 bases, the J end by 6 bases, with 13 bases between. CDR1 is SGHKS, CDR2 YYEKEE, per germline (reference sequence). CDR3 nucleotide sequence: TGTGCCAGCAGCTTGGATGGGGGGGTCGGTCAGCCCCAGCATTTT. Translation: CASSLDGGVGQPQHF.

This clone qualifies as medium-sized. The CDR3 reads CATKNRVSDTQYF. The CDR3 DNA is TGTGCCACTAAAAACAGGGTTTCGGATACGCAGTATTTT. The rearrangement links TRBV6-6 to TRBJ2-3, with a possible D match to TRBD1 (6 bases). The V gene's germline CDR1 is MNHNY and CDR2 SVGAGI (reference sequence). Trimming shortened V by 10 bases and J by 6 bases, and 17 bases separated the two germline ends. The CDR3 consists of 13 residues.

V usage is TRBV27 and J usage is TRBJ1-2; D is perhaps TRBD1 (6 bases). V dropped 2 bases and J dropped 0 bases, with 7 bases sitting between them. CDR3 length: 14 amino acids. Germline V gives CDR1 MNHEY, CDR2 SMNVEV (reference sequence). CDR3 protein: CASSLRGSNYGYTF. CDR3 DNA sequence: TGTGCCAGCAGTTTAAGGGGGTCTAACTATGGCTACACCTTC.

The V and J genes are TRBV7-9 and TRBJ2-3; 8 bases match TRBD1. This CDR3 has 15 residues. Unmatched junction bases numbered 3, after V lost 0 bases and J lost 4 bases. The germline gives CDR1 SEHNR, CDR2 FQNEAQ (reference sequence). CDR3 nucleotides: TGTGCCAGCAGCTTAGCGACAGGGGACCCAGATACGCAGTATTTT. It yields the protein CASSLATGDPDTQYF.

This chain links TRBV6-6 with TRBJ1-5; D not certain. The CDR3 has 16 residues. V gave up 2 bases and J gave up 0 bases, with 11 bases separating them. Germline-derived CDR1 and CDR2 are MNHNY and SVGAGI (reference sequence). The CDR3 protein is CASSYAQPHSNQPQHF. CDR3 nucleotide sequence: TGTGCCAGCAGTTACGCCCAGCCACATAGCAATCAGCCCCAGCATTTT.

The rearrangement joins TRBV2 to TRBJ1-5; no clear D gene. V lost 1 base, J lost 3 bases, and 19 bases lay in between. The CDR3 covers 18 residues. Germline loops: CDR1 SNHLY, CDR2 FYNNEI. CDR3 loop: CASSEVLGETEVNQPQHF. The DNA for the CDR3 is TGTGCCAGCAGTGAAGTTCTCGGAGAGACGGAGGTCAATCAGCCCCAGCATTTT.